The present TCR beta chain was sequenced within a study of beta chain features in type 1 diabetes. In the study overall: Examination of sorted cells across all samples involved more than 85,000,000 cells.

Expressed TCRB transcripts were sequenced after all isolated RNA was converted to cDNA. Produced via immunoSEQ multiplex PCR; TCRdb's table is partial and in-frame only. The table includes approximately 380,000 clones, about 16% detected once. This clone showed up just a few times. What it recognizes is unknown. Study results and caveats: Researchers reported that naive, central memory and Treg TCRB repertoires appeared more similar in patients than in healthy donors.

Germline loops: CDR1 SGDLS, CDR2 YYNGEE. The CDR3 spans 15 residues. V trimming: 0 bases; J trimming: 2 bases; junction bases outside the gene matches: 4. The TCR sequence derives from a woman between 18 and 29 years old in good health. The V and J genes are TRBV9 and TRBJ2-7, with TRBD1 matching 8 bases. The sample taken for sequencing was naive CD4+ T cells from blood. CDR3 DNA sequence: TGTGCCAGCAGCGTAGCAACAGGGGGAACCTACGAGCAGTACTTC. It specifies CASSVATGGTYEQYF.